These 17 T cell receptor beta chains were all obtained from the same sample, sequenced in a study of blood T cell repertoires in COVID-19. The repertoire was sequenced with immunoSEQ multiplex PCR; TCRdb's copy has only in-frame clones and lacks some. The sample has approximately 140,000 clones, approximately 86% seen once. Sequencing input: peripheral blood. The receptors originated from a woman aged 55 to 70 with acute or convalescent COVID-19.

This rearrangement joins TRBV12-3 or TRBV12-4 to TRBJ1-1; D might be TRBD1 (5 bases). V was shortened by 4 bases and J by 5 bases, with 11 bases between the two germline ends. The CDR3 loop spans 13 amino acids. CDR3 sequence reads: CASSSRVVTEAFF. CDR3 DNA sequence: TGTGCCAGCAGTTCCAGGGTGGTTACTGAAGCTTTCTTT.

The chain combines TRBV9 with TRBJ2-7, with unresolved D. CDR1 is SGDLS, CDR2 YYNGEE, per germline. CDR3 length equals 12 residues. The V gene lost 4 bases and the J gene lost 2 bases, with 7 bases spanning the gap. The CDR3 nucleotides are TGTGCCAGCAGCCCGAGAGCCTACGAGCAGTACTTC. This sequence encodes CASSPRAYEQYF.

This chain joins TRBV30 and TRBJ2-1; 8 nucleotides match TRBD2. Germline CDR1 reads GTSNPN; CDR2 reads SVGIG (reference sequence). J lost 4 bases, V lost 5 bases, and 10 bases had no gene match. This CDR3 spans 15 amino acids. The DNA of the CDR3 is TGTGCCTGGGCCGGAAGCGGGGGCTCGTACAATGAGCAGTTCTTC. Encoded protein: CAWAGSGGSYNEQFF.

The chain recombines TRBV5-5 with TRBJ1-3, with unresolved D. Germline lookup yields CDR1 SGHKS and CDR2 YYEKEE (reference sequence). There are 18 residues in the CDR3. The V and J ends lost 2 bases and 2 bases respectively, with 20 bases between them. The CDR3 reads CASSFRLTTAVPGNTIYF. CDR3 nucleotides: TGTGCCAGCAGCTTCCGGCTGACGACTGCAGTCCCTGGAAACACCATATATTTT.

This rearrangement joins TRBV7-8 to TRBJ1-5, with a tentative D call TRBD1 (5 bases). The V gene lost 3 bases and the J gene lost 3 bases, with 9 bases spanning the gap. Germline CDR1 and CDR2: SGHVS and FQNEAQ. The CDR3 loop spans 14 amino acids. The CDR3 here is CASSFDRFNQPQHF. CDR3 bases: TGTGCCAGCAGCTTCGACAGATTCAATCAGCCCCAGCATTTT.

The rearrangement links TRBV19 to TRBJ1-4; 8 bases line up with TRBD1. CDR1 and CDR2 from the germline V gene are LNHDA and SQIVND (reference sequence). V was clipped by 6 bases and J by 2 bases; unmatched bases: 5. The CDR3 runs 15 residues. CDR3 sequence: CASSTRQGTNEKLFF. The CDR3 nucleotides are TGTGCCAGTAGCACTCGACAGGGGACTAATGAAAAACTGTTTTTT. The full variable domain, rest sourced from reference TRBV19 and TRBJ1-4, is DGGITQSPKYLFRKEGQNVTLSCEQNLNHDAMYWYRQDPGQGLRLIYYSQIVNDFQKGDIAEGYSVSREKKESFPLTVTSAQKNPTAFYLCASSTRQGTNEKLFFGSGTQLSVL.

This clone is a singleton in its sample. CDR3 DNA sequence: TGCGCCAGCAGTGAGTCCCTCCGGGACATTCAGTACTTC. Protein product: CASSESLRDIQYF. The gene calls are TRBV10-2 and TRBJ2-4, with no clear D. This CDR3 region has 13 residues. Germline CDR1 WSHSY, CDR2 SAAADI. V lost 0 bases to trimming and J lost 8 bases, with 8 bases between them.

This chain links TRBV13 with TRBJ2-3; a possible D gene is TRBD1 (6 bases). CDR1 PRHDT and CDR2 FYEKMQ come from the germline V gene (reference sequence). The CDR3 is 16 residues long. The V end lost 5 bases, the J end lost 6 bases, and 21 bases lay between the germline ends. The CDR3 DNA reads as TGTGCCAGCAGCCGACGACAGGCCCATTTTAGGGATACGCAGTATTTT. As protein: CASSRRQAHFRDTQYF.

V is TRBV18 and J is TRBJ1-1; 7 bases are a match to TRBD1. The germline V gene has CDR1 KGHSH and CDR2 LQKENI. V lost 0 bases to trimming and J lost 4 bases; unmatched junction nucleotides: 14. CDR3 size: 18 residues. CDR3 residues: CASSPPNLETGLGTEAFF. In nucleotides, the CDR3 is TGTGCCAGCTCACCACCGAATCTCGAGACAGGGTTGGGCACTGAAGCTTTCTTT. Filled out from reference TRBV18 and TRBJ1-1, the complete variable domain reads NAGVMQNPRHLVRRRGQEARLRCSPMKGHSHVYWYRQLPEEGLKFMVYLQKENIIDESGMPKERFSAEFPKEGPSILRIQQVVRGDSAAYFCASSPPNLETGLGTEAFFGQGTRLTVV.

This sequence joins TRBV7-9 and TRBJ1-4; D is undetermined. Trimming shortened V by 0 bases and J by 17 bases, and 16 bases separated the two germline ends. The CDR3 spans 13 residues. In germline, CDR1 is SEHNR, CDR2 FQNEAQ (reference sequence). The CDR3 DNA is TGTGCCAGCAGCTTAGCGGGCCCCGATACCTACTTTTTT. Translating gives CASSLAGPDTYFF.

The chain is built from TRBV4-1 and TRBJ2-5; the match to TRBD1 covers 9 bases. Germline CDR1 MGHRA, CDR2 YSYEKL. This CDR3 contains 14 residues. V was pared by 4 bases and J by 3 bases, with 3 bases of the junction left unmatched. CDR3: CASSLDRGKETQYF. CDR3 coding DNA: TGCGCCAGCAGCCTGGACAGGGGAAAAGAGACCCAGTACTTC.

The rearrangement links TRBV29-1 to TRBJ2-6, with D maybe TRBD1 (5 bases). The CDR3 covers 16 residues. CDR1 is SQVTM and CDR2 is ANQGSEA in the germline V gene. V was shortened by 2 bases and J by 0 bases, with 11 bases between the two germline ends. The CDR3 loop reads CSVEKDTDSGANVLTF. The CDR3 nucleotides read TGCAGCGTTGAAAAGGACACTGACTCTGGGGCCAACGTCCTGACTTTC.

This clone was counted a single time. V and J are TRBV14 and TRBJ2-3; a weak D match, TRBD2 (6 bases). The germline gives CDR1 SGHDN, CDR2 FVKESK. V lost 1 base and J 4 bases, leaving 6 bases between the germline ends. The CDR3 spans 13 residues. The CDR3, as DNA: TGTGCCAGCAGCCAAGGGGGGGCAGATACGCAGTATTTT. Translating gives CASSQGGADTQYF.

The gene calls are TRBV25-1 and TRBJ1-1; maybe TRBD1 (6 bases). V gave up 2 bases and J gave up 4 bases, with 14 bases separating them. Germline V lookup: CDR1 MGHDK, CDR2 SYGVNS. This CDR3 comprises 15 residues. The CDR3 spells CASSESTGLTTEAFF. CDR3 DNA sequence: TGTGCCAGCAGTGAAAGTACAGGGTTGACCACTGAAGCTTTCTTT.

The V call is TRBV19, the J call TRBJ1-1; D is perhaps TRBD1 (5 bases). The CDR3 consists of 19 residues. Germline V gene data show CDR1 as LNHDA and CDR2 as SQIVND (reference sequence). V was trimmed by 1 base and J by 2 bases, leaving 23 bases between them. The CDR3 DNA sequence: TGTGCCAGTAGTATAGTTTTGCCCCAGGCTGCGGGGGGAAACACTGAAGCTTTCTTT. Amino acids: CASSIVLPQAAGGNTEAFF.

The genes are TRBV9 and TRBJ1-2, with unresolved D. Per the germline V gene, CDR1 is SGDLS and CDR2 is YYNGEE. This CDR3 has 15 residues. V was pared by 1 base and J by 6 bases, with 16 bases between. The CDR3 is CASSVSAQRADGYTF. CDR3 nucleotide sequence: TGTGCCAGCAGCGTATCGGCTCAGAGGGCCGATGGCTACACCTTC.

This chain connects TRBV6-4 to TRBJ1-2; D may be TRBD1 (5 bases). CDR3 size: 15 residues. The V gene lost 0 bases and the J gene lost 3 bases, with 11 bases spanning the gap. Germline CDR1 MRHNA, CDR2 SNTAGT. The CDR3 is CASSDSSGKDYGYTF. As DNA, the CDR3 is TGTGCCAGCAGTGACTCGTCAGGGAAGGACTATGGCTACACCTTC.